The rows below give T cell receptor beta chains drawn from one sample of a study of OX40 agonist ivuxolimab in advanced cancers. Clones were sequenced by immunoSEQ multiplex PCR, and TCRdb holds only the in-frame ones, with some missing. The table includes fewer than 60,000 clones, approximately 82% detected once. Sample: CD4+ or CD8+ T cells sorted from blood, taken in a trial of the OX40 agonist ivuxolimab. Receptors originate from an adult with an advanced solid tumor such as melanoma, head and neck, liver or kidney cancer. CDR3s leave out the opening cysteine and the closing phenylalanine or tryptophan. Fields, in order: V gene, CDR3 protein.

TRBV7-9,ASSHGHLNTEAF
TRBV29-1,SCRGSSRTGELF
TRBV5-1,ASSGGTGRDNSPLH
TRBV30,AWSGANPEAF
TRBV6-5,ASRNRNRGSGEQY
TRBV10-2,ASSEAAGLIRNEQF
TRBV5-4,ASSTDTRGKEDEQF
TRBV9,ASSLDRSPLH
TRBV5-6,ASSLSGTDTQY
TRBV4-1,ASSHPGTGGETQY
TRBV27,ASSLRVDYGYT
TRBV7-6,ASSQRENSYEQY
TRBV5-5,ASSLTGGNIQY
TRBV6-6,ASSLLPRDSPLH